The 18 T cell receptor beta chains below were found in one sample sequenced in a study of cytomegalovirus exposure and HLA in healthy donors. Some clones are missing from TCRdb's copy, which holds only in-frame ones; the method was immunoSEQ multiplex PCR. The table has 59,000 or so clones, 89% seen once; the top ten hold over 12%. Specimen: PBMCs. The source of these receptors is a woman between 18 and 29 years old in good health and CMV-seronegative.

This chain uses TRBV7-9 with TRBJ1-2; weak D call: TRBD1 (6 bases). Trimming removed 5 bases from V and 8 bases from J, with 15 bases in between. The V gene's germline CDR1 is SEHNR and CDR2 FQNEAQ (reference sequence). This CDR3 has 13 amino acids. The CDR3 DNA reads as TGTGCCAGCAGCCCTCCTGGGGGCAGCGGCTACACCTTC. Amino acid sequence: CASSPPGGSGYTF.

This clone was seen just once. The chain is built from TRBV15 and TRBJ1-1; tentatively, D is TRBD1 (6 bases). The CDR3 totals 10 residues. The germline CDR1 and CDR2 sequences are LNHNV and YYDKDF (reference sequence). The germline V and J ends were trimmed by 9 bases and 8 bases, with 10 bases remaining between them. The CDR3 spells CATTGTEAFF. As DNA, the CDR3 is TGTGCCACTACCGGGACAGAAGCTTTCTTT.

The chain uses TRBV9 and TRBJ1-1, with no clear D. In germline, CDR1 is SGDLS, CDR2 YYNGEE. The CDR3 runs 15 residues. V lost 0 bases and J lost 2, with 11 bases in between. The CDR3 DNA reads TGTGCCAGCAGCGTAGATCAGCACAGTAACACTGAAGCTTTCTTT. Its translation: CASSVDQHSNTEAFF.

The chain couples TRBV5-1 to TRBJ2-5, with TRBD1 as a possible D gene (5 bases). Germline V gives CDR1 SGHRS, CDR2 YFSETQ. The ends were cut back, 2 bases at V and 4 bases at J, with 6 bases in the middle. This CDR3 is 12 amino acids long. The CDR3 DNA reads as TGCGCCAGCAGCTTTCAGGGAGAGACCCAGTACTTC. Translation: CASSFQGETQYF.

The DNA of the CDR3 is TGTGCCAGCAGTAGCGCGACTAGCGTTCACTACGAGCAGTACTTC. Protein sequence: CASSSATSVHYEQYF. The chain couples TRBV6-4 to TRBJ2-7, with TRBD2 identical over 8 bases. CDR1 and CDR2 (germline): MRHNA, SNTAGT. Trimming cost V 5 bases and J 3 bases; bases outside gene matches: 9. CDR3 size: 15 residues.

The rearrangement links TRBV6-1 to TRBJ1-2; 7 bases match TRBD1. The CDR3 extends over 17 amino acids. Germline CDR1 is MNHNS and CDR2 is SASEGT. The V segment lost 2 bases and the J segment 1 base; nucleotides outside the gene matches: 10. The CDR3: CASSEFYGTEVNYGYTF. The CDR3 DNA sequence: TGTGCCAGCAGTGAATTTTACGGGACAGAAGTTAACTATGGCTACACCTTC.

The chain joins TRBV29-1 to TRBJ2-3, with D tentatively TRBD2 (5 bases). CDR3 length equals 13 residues. The V and J ends lost 5 bases and 3 bases respectively, with 12 bases between them. Per the germline V gene, CDR1 is SQVTM and CDR2 is ANQGSEA. CDR3 coding DNA: TGCAGCGTTAGTCCCAGGAGGACAGATACGCAGTATTTT. This sequence encodes CSVSPRRTDTQYF.

The CDR3 protein is CASSPTTGYYGYTF. The CDR3, as DNA: TGTGCCAGCAGTCCCACGACAGGATACTATGGCTACACCTTC. The chain employs TRBV2 and TRBJ1-2; D possibly corresponds to TRBD1 (6 bases). Germline V gene data show CDR1 as SNHLY and CDR2 as FYNNEI. The CDR3 totals 14 residues. Trimming took off 5 bases at V and 3 bases at J, with 13 bases between the two ends.

This chain links TRBV7-8 with TRBJ2-6; 7 nucleotides align to TRBD2. The germline gives CDR1 SGHVS, CDR2 FQNEAQ. With 7 bases clipped from V and 5 bases from J, the junction kept 11 bases outside the gene matches. The CDR3 runs to 16 residues. CDR3: CASTPLAGLRANVLTF. The DNA of the CDR3 is TGTGCCAGCACCCCGTTAGCGGGCCTGAGGGCCAACGTCCTGACTTTC.

The chain joins TRBV4-1 to TRBJ2-4, with TRBD2 matching 8 bases. The junction had 6 bases not matched to a gene; V was cut back by 4 bases and J by 1 base. Germline V gene sequence: CDR1 MGHRA, CDR2 YSYEKL. The CDR3 has 16 residues. CDR3 sequence reads: CASSPWVAGAKNIQYF. The CDR3 nucleotides are TGCGCCAGCAGCCCGTGGGTAGCGGGGGCCAAAAACATTCAGTACTTC.

The V and J genes are TRBV9 and TRBJ2-3; D not resolved. Germline-derived CDR1 and CDR2 are SGDLS and YYNGEE. The CDR3 covers 15 residues. Trimming stripped 0 bases from V and 2 bases from J, with 10 bases between. The CDR3 reads CASSVGGSHTDTQYF. The CDR3 DNA reads TGTGCCAGCAGCGTAGGAGGCAGCCACACAGATACGCAGTATTTT. The full variable domain, in which reference TRBV9 and TRBJ2-3 provide the parts outside the CDR3, is DSGVTQTPKHLITATGQRVTLRCSPRSGDLSVYWYQQSLDQGLQFLIQYYNGEERAKGNILERFSAQQFPDLHSELNLSSLELGDSALYFCASSVGGSHTDTQYFGPGTRLTVL.

The gene calls are TRBV18 and TRBJ1-1; TRBD1 agrees at 7 bases. The CDR3 spans 14 residues. Germline CDR1 is KGHSH and CDR2 is LQKENI. V lost 5 bases to trimming and J lost 4 bases; unmatched junction nucleotides: 7. Here the CDR3 reads CASSRGQAGTEAFF. DNA of the CDR3: TGTGCCAGCTCAAGAGGACAGGCGGGCACTGAAGCTTTCTTT. The full variable domain, with the rest looked up from reference TRBV18 and TRBJ1-1, is NAGVMQNPRHLVRRRGQEARLRCSPMKGHSHVYWYRQLPEEGLKFMVYLQKENIIDESGMPKERFSAEFPKEGPSILRIQQVVRGDSAAYFCASSRGQAGTEAFFGQGTRLTVV.

The genes are TRBV27 and TRBJ2-1, with D maybe TRBD2 (7 bases). The V end was cut by 2 bases, the J end by 6 bases, with 14 bases between. This CDR3 is 15 amino acids long. Germline lookup yields CDR1 MNHEY and CDR2 SMNVEV (reference sequence). CDR3 sequence (DNA): TGTGCCAGCAGTTTAGCGGGGGCGCCGGGCAATGAGCAGTTCTTC. Its translation is CASSLAGAPGNEQFF.

V gene TRBV11-2 combines with J gene TRBJ1-1; TRBD1 agrees at 11 bases. With V trimmed by 2 bases and J by 4 bases, 6 bases remained unmatched. Germline assignment: CDR1 SGHAT and CDR2 FQNNGV. The CDR3 spans 16 residues. DNA of the CDR3: TGTGCCAGCAGCTTAATCCGGACAGGGGGCGGCACTGAAGCTTTCTTT. Protein: CASSLIRTGGGTEAFF.

This clone was recorded once. The chain joins TRBV19 to TRBJ1-1; D call uncertain. CDR1 LNHDA and CDR2 SQIVND come from the germline V gene (reference sequence). The V end lost 1 base, the J end lost 3 bases, and 9 bases lay between the germline ends. This CDR3 has 14 residues. The CDR3, as DNA: TGTGCCAGTAGTATAGTCGGAGGGTACACTGAAGCTTTCTTT. This codes for CASSIVGGYTEAFF.

V is TRBV2 and J is TRBJ2-1; TRBD2 is a possible D gene (7 bases). CDR1 is SNHLY and CDR2 is FYNNEI in the germline V gene. This CDR3 region has 12 residues. V was pared by 7 bases and J by 13 bases, with 17 bases between. The CDR3 spells CASKGEGTYQFF. CDR3 bases: TGTGCCAGCAAGGGGGAGGGGACGTACCAGTTCTTC.

The chain is built from TRBV7-9 and TRBJ1-4, with 7 bases lining up with TRBD1. The J segment lost 8 bases and the V segment lost 6 bases, leaving 12 bases of the junction unmatched. This CDR3 contains 15 residues. Germline CDR1 and CDR2: SEHNR and FQNEAQ (reference sequence). The CDR3 reads CASSLFAQGDEKLFF. CDR3 bases: TGTGCCAGCAGTCTGTTCGCGCAGGGGGACGAAAAACTGTTTTTT. The full variable domain, its missing parts supplied by reference TRBV7-9 and TRBJ1-4, is DTGVSQNPRHKITKRGQNVTFRCDPISEHNRLYWYRQTLGQGPEFLTYFQNEAQLEKSRLLSDRFSAERPKGSFSTLEIQRTEQGDSAMYLCASSLFAQGDEKLFFGSGTQLSVL.

The sample holds one count of this clone. The J gene is TRBJ1-2, the V gene TRBV19, with TRBD1 identical over 8 bases. Germline CDR1 is LNHDA and CDR2 is SQIVND (reference sequence). Unmatched junction bases numbered 7, after V lost 5 bases and J lost 2 bases. This CDR3 is 15 amino acids long. The CDR3 nucleotides read TGTGCCAGTAGTCTGAGGACAGGGACCAACTATGGCTACACCTTC. Its protein is CASSLRTGTNYGYTF. Full variable domain (rest looked up from reference TRBV19 and TRBJ1-2): DGGITQSPKYLFRKEGQNVTLSCEQNLNHDAMYWYRQDPGQGLRLIYYSQIVNDFQKGDIAEGYSVSREKKESFPLTVTSAQKNPTAFYLCASSLRTGTNYGYTFGSGTRLTVV.